A selection of T cell receptor beta chains follows, all from one sample in a study of patients and donors after allogeneic stem cell transplantation. One entry per CDR3 protein, called by TCRdb with MiXCR from the RT-PCR reads. Found here are more than 150,000 distinct CDR3 sequences, 24% of them singletons; the top ten hold 20% to 30%. Sequencing used blood, either unsorted or a sorted T cell fraction (not recorded which). Receptors originate from a human donor who was either an allogeneic HSCT recipient or a stem cell or donor lymphocyte infusion donor (not recorded which). It is not recorded whose cells these are; they may come from a transplant donor. The CDR3 runs from the conserved cysteine through the conserved F or W. The D gene is left open where the match is weak. The listing skips clone size in some rows; elsewhere it reads once, few, many or a size class.

size	J	D	V	DNA	CDR3
.	TRBJ2-2	TRBD1	TRBV9	TGTGCCAGCAGCGTGTTGGGACAGCCTACCGGGGAGCTGTTTTTT	CASSVLGQPTGELFF
few	TRBJ2-3	TRBD1	TRBV20-1	TGCAGTGCTAGACAGGGGGCCGAAGATACGCAGTATTTT	CSARQGAEDTQYF
.	TRBJ2-7	TRBD2	TRBV5-1	TGCGCCAGCAGCTTGGATATACTAGCGGGAGGCTGGGGCTACGAGCAGTACTTC	CASSLDILAGGWGYEQYF
.	TRBJ2-3	TRBD2	TRBV5-1	TGCGCCAGCAGCTTCCGACTAGCGGGTTACACAGATACGCAGTATTTT	CASSFRLAGYTDTQYF
.	TRBJ2-2	TRBD2	TRBV20-1	TGCAGTGCTGTTGCGGGGGGACTCACCGGGGAGCTGTTTTTT	CSAVAGGLTGELFF
.	TRBJ1-1	TRBD1	TRBV7-2	TGTGCCAGCAGCTCACCCCGGGGGACAGGGGGTAGGAACACTGAAGCTTTCTTT	CASSSPRGTGGRNTEAFF
few	TRBJ1-4	.	TRBV6-5	TGTGCCAGCAGTCACTACCAAAGCAATAATGAAAAACTGTTTTTT	CASSHYQSNNEKLFF
.	TRBJ2-1	.	TRBV12-3/TRBV12-4	TGTGCCAGCTTTTCCGACTTCTTCTCCTACAATGAGCAGTTCTTC	CASFSDFFSYNEQFF
.	TRBJ2-3	TRBD2	TRBV4-2	TGTGCCAGCAGCCAAGAACGAGCTAGCGGGAGGGCTCTTCACACAGATACGCAGTATTTT	CASSQERASGRALHTDTQYF
few	TRBJ2-1	.	TRBV5-1	TGCGCCAGCAGCTTGGGGACCATCTACAATGAGCAGTTCTTC	CASSLGTIYNEQFF
.	TRBJ2-3	TRBD1	TRBV12-3/TRBV12-4	TGTGCCAGCAGAATGGGGGACAGGGGCCAACCGCTCACAGATACGCAGTATTTT	CASRMGDRGQPLTDTQYF
.	TRBJ2-7	.	TRBV29-1	TGCAGCGTTGGCCCGCAGGGAAGCTACGAGCAGTACTTC	CSVGPQGSYEQYF
few	TRBJ2-7	.	TRBV25-1	TGTGCCAGCAGTGAATATATTCTGCAGAAGAGCTCCTACGAGCAGTACTTC	CASSEYILQKSSYEQYF
few	TRBJ1-3	.	TRBV9	TGTGCCAGCAGCGACCATAACGCGGGCGGAAACACCATATATTTT	CASSDHNAGGNTIYF
few	TRBJ2-1	TRBD1	TRBV7-9	TGTGCCAGCAGCATTAGGTCTTTCATTGGGACAGCGATCTACAATGAGCAGTTCTTC	CASSIRSFIGTAIYNEQFF
.	TRBJ1-1	TRBD1	TRBV4-3	TGCGCCAGCAGCCAGGGTAGAACAGGGGGTGTGAACACTGAAGCTTTCTTT	CASSQGRTGGVNTEAFF
.	TRBJ2-5	.	TRBV5-1	TGCGCCAGCAGCTTCACCGGGACGGGAGAGACCCAGTACTTC	CASSFTGTGETQYF
.	TRBJ2-2	.	TRBV5-1	TGCGCCAGCAGCTTGGGTCTGCCGAACACCGGGGAGCTGTTTTTT	CASSLGLPNTGELFF